Included here is one TCR beta chain sequence, with context. This specimen comes from a study of blood T cell repertoires in COVID-19. Study as a whole: There were acute and convalescent COVID-19 samples, and they came from the United States, Italy and Spain. Sources were T cells, B-cell-depleted T cells, or PBMCs; the material itself was cDNA or gDNA.

Trimming at V came to 3 bases and at J to 4 bases, leaving 11 bases not matched to a gene. This CDR3 has 16 amino acids. CDR1 is ENHRY and CDR2 is SYGVKD in the germline V gene. In the original analysis: The authors estimated nucleated cell counts from reference gene primer amplification. The assay was immunoSEQ multiplex PCR, and TCRdb's table has in-frame clones only and misses some. That table is the source of V, J and clone size, and D and trimming were worked out from the DNA. The data hold under 300,000 clones, with about 90% observed a single time. V and J are TRBV10-3 and TRBJ1-1, with 7 bases matching TRBD1. This TCR was sampled from a woman in her forties with acute or convalescent COVID-19. Specimen: peripheral blood. The CDR3 spells CAISEYQGDWGTEAFF. The CDR3 coding sequence is TGTGCCATCAGTGAATACCAGGGGGACTGGGGCACTGAAGCTTTCTTT.